The rows below give T cell receptor beta chains drawn from one sample of a study of T cells in Graves' hyperthyroidism and ophthalmopathy. MiXCR, applied by TCRdb to the multiplex PCR reads, yields one record per CDR3 protein. Of around 480,000 distinct CDR3 sequences listed, around 14% are singletons. The sequencing input was blood. The receptors come from a woman younger than 30 with Graves' hyperthyroidism. The CDR3 runs from the conserved cysteine through the conserved F or W. D genes are given only for firm matches. Part of the rows lack a size; the others show once, few, many or a class for expanded clones.

CDR3 protein: CASSPLQGGYNEQFF; CDR3 DNA: TGTGCCAGCAGCCCCCTACAGGGGGGGTACAATGAGCAGTTCTTC; CDR3 length: 15; V gene: TRBV13; D gene: -; J gene: TRBJ2-1; clone size: many
CDR3 protein: CASSIKEAGFTEAFF; CDR3 DNA: TGTGCCAGTAGTATAAAAGAGGCTGGGTTCACTGAAGCTTTCTTT; CDR3 length: 15; V gene: TRBV19; D gene: -; J gene: TRBJ1-1; clone size: few
CDR3 protein: CASSQEGTENQPQHF; CDR3 DNA: TGTGCCAGCAGCCAAGAGGGGACAGAAAATCAGCCCCAGCATTTT; CDR3 length: 15; V gene: TRBV3-1; D gene: TRBD1; J gene: TRBJ1-5; clone size: many
CDR3 protein: CASSNPLAGGTVTGELFF; CDR3 DNA: TGTGCCAGCAGTAACCCACTAGCGGGAGGCACGGTAACCGGGGAGCTGTTTTTT; CDR3 length: 18; V gene: TRBV6-1; D gene: TRBD2; J gene: TRBJ2-2; clone size: many
CDR3 protein: CASSLRRRNTEAFF; CDR3 DNA: TGTGCCAGCAGTTTACGCAGGAGGAACACTGAAGCTTTCTTT; CDR3 length: 14; V gene: TRBV28; D gene: -; J gene: TRBJ1-1; clone size: many
CDR3 protein: CASSQGKRFRVGLGYTF; CDR3 DNA: TGTGCCAGCAGCCAAGGGAAAAGGTTCCGTGTCGGATTGGGCTACACCTTC; CDR3 length: 17; V gene: TRBV3-1; D gene: -; J gene: TRBJ1-2; clone size: few
CDR3 protein: CASISGGGLAVNEQFF; CDR3 DNA: TGTGCCAGCATATCTGGGGGCGGACTAGCGGTTAATGAGCAGTTCTTC; CDR3 length: 16; V gene: TRBV6-1; D gene: TRBD2; J gene: TRBJ2-1; clone size: many
CDR3 protein: CASRGGLAGGNTGELFF; CDR3 DNA: TGTGCCAGTAGAGGAGGACTAGCGGGAGGTAACACCGGGGAGCTGTTTTTT; CDR3 length: 17; V gene: TRBV19; D gene: TRBD2; J gene: TRBJ2-2; clone size: many
CDR3 protein: CASSESGRLLGNTIYF; CDR3 DNA: TGTGCCAGCAGTGAATCCGGCAGACTTCTTGGAAACACCATATATTTT; CDR3 length: 16; V gene: TRBV2; D gene: -; J gene: TRBJ1-3; clone size: many
CDR3 protein: CASSPGQPTLEQYF; CDR3 DNA: TGCGCCAGCAGCCCAGGACAGCCCACCCTGGAGCAGTACTTC; CDR3 length: 14; V gene: TRBV4-1; D gene: -; J gene: TRBJ2-7; clone size: few
CDR3 protein: CASSPRNRAGETQYF; CDR3 DNA: TGTGCCAGCTCACCAAGGAACAGGGCAGGAGAGACCCAGTACTTC; CDR3 length: 15; V gene: TRBV18; D gene: -; J gene: TRBJ2-5; clone size: -
CDR3 protein: CALGQHNQPQHF; CDR3 DNA: TGTGCCCTAGGGCAGCACAATCAGCCCCAGCATTTT; CDR3 length: 12; V gene: TRBV30; D gene: -; J gene: TRBJ1-5; clone size: many
CDR3 protein: CSVRQLNTEAFF; CDR3 DNA: TGCAGCGTCCGGCAGTTGAACACTGAAGCTTTCTTT; CDR3 length: 12; V gene: TRBV29-1; D gene: -; J gene: TRBJ1-1; clone size: -
CDR3 protein: CASSLRLRDGYTF; CDR3 DNA: TGTGCCAGCAGCTTACGATTGAGGGACGGCTACACCTTC; CDR3 length: 13; V gene: TRBV7-9; D gene: -; J gene: TRBJ1-2; clone size: -
CDR3 protein: CASSPQSGTRSYNEQFF; CDR3 DNA: TGCGCCAGCAGCCCCCAATCCGGGACTAGGTCCTACAATGAGCAGTTCTTC; CDR3 length: 17; V gene: TRBV5-1; D gene: TRBD2; J gene: TRBJ2-1; clone size: -
CDR3 protein: CASSMVAGVLFF; CDR3 DNA: TGTGCCAGCAGTATGGTAGCGGGAGTACTGTTTTTT; CDR3 length: 12; V gene: TRBV27; D gene: TRBD2; J gene: TRBJ2-2; clone size: many
CDR3 protein: CASSEGWTSGLSYEQYF; CDR3 DNA: TGTGCCAGCAGTGAGGGTTGGACTAGCGGGTTATCCTACGAGCAGTACTTC; CDR3 length: 17; V gene: TRBV6-1; D gene: TRBD2; J gene: TRBJ2-7; clone size: many
CDR3 protein: CASSFPVRGMANYGYTF; CDR3 DNA: TGTGCCAGCAGTTTCCCTGTCCGGGGGATGGCTAACTATGGCTACACCTTC; CDR3 length: 17; V gene: TRBV7-2; D gene: -; J gene: TRBJ1-2; clone size: -
CDR3 protein: CASSRDSDVQPQHF; CDR3 DNA: TGCGCCAGCAGCCGGGACAGTGATGTTCAGCCCCAGCATTTT; CDR3 length: 14; V gene: TRBV5-1; D gene: TRBD1; J gene: TRBJ1-5; clone size: many
CDR3 protein: CSVGTDPGKTQYF; CDR3 DNA: TGCAGCGTTGGGACAGATCCTGGAAAGACCCAGTACTTC; CDR3 length: 13; V gene: TRBV29-1; D gene: -; J gene: TRBJ2-5; clone size: -
CDR3 protein: CSARIFGSQETQYF; CDR3 DNA: TGCAGTGCTAGGATCTTCGGAAGCCAAGAGACCCAGTACTTC; CDR3 length: 14; V gene: TRBV20-1; D gene: -; J gene: TRBJ2-5; clone size: many
CDR3 protein: CASSQASGGPNYGYTF; CDR3 DNA: TGTGCCAGCAGCCAAGCAAGTGGGGGACCGAACTATGGCTACACCTTC; CDR3 length: 16; V gene: TRBV3-1; D gene: -; J gene: TRBJ1-2; clone size: many
CDR3 protein: CASSQAENQPQHF; CDR3 DNA: TGCGCCAGCAGCCAAGCCGAGAATCAGCCCCAGCATTTT; CDR3 length: 13; V gene: TRBV4-1; D gene: -; J gene: TRBJ1-5; clone size: few
CDR3 protein: CASSPGGNTEAFF; CDR3 DNA: TGTGCCAGCTCGCCCGGGGGCAACACTGAAGCTTTCTTT; CDR3 length: 13; V gene: TRBV18; D gene: -; J gene: TRBJ1-1; clone size: many
CDR3 protein: CASSYPPNNEQFF; CDR3 DNA: TGTGCCAGCAGTTACCCTCCTAACAATGAGCAGTTCTTC; CDR3 length: 13; V gene: TRBV6-6; D gene: -; J gene: TRBJ2-1; clone size: -
CDR3 protein: CASSVQGARSTNEKLFF; CDR3 DNA: TGTGCCAGTAGCGTCCAGGGGGCGAGATCAACTAATGAAAAACTGTTTTTT; CDR3 length: 17; V gene: TRBV19; D gene: TRBD1; J gene: TRBJ1-4; clone size: -
CDR3 protein: CAWTLGAEAFF; CDR3 DNA: TGTGCCTGGACCCTCGGGGCTGAAGCTTTCTTT; CDR3 length: 11; V gene: TRBV30; D gene: -; J gene: TRBJ1-1; clone size: many
CDR3 protein: CASSLLNRGQPQHF; CDR3 DNA: TGTGCCAGCAGTTTGTTGAACAGGGGGCAGCCCCAGCATTTT; CDR3 length: 14; V gene: TRBV28; D gene: TRBD1; J gene: TRBJ1-5; clone size: -
CDR3 protein: CASSQEGWGSNQPQHF; CDR3 DNA: TGCGCCAGCAGCCAAGAAGGGTGGGGAAGCAATCAGCCCCAGCATTTT; CDR3 length: 16; V gene: TRBV4-1; D gene: -; J gene: TRBJ1-5; clone size: once
CDR3 protein: CASSPFYTDTQYF; CDR3 DNA: TGTGCCAGCTCACCATTTTACACAGATACGCAGTATTTT; CDR3 length: 13; V gene: TRBV18; D gene: -; J gene: TRBJ2-3; clone size: few
CDR3 protein: CASNPRTANTEAFF; CDR3 DNA: TGTGCCAGCAACCCTCGGACAGCGAACACTGAAGCTTTCTTT; CDR3 length: 14; V gene: TRBV11-2; D gene: -; J gene: TRBJ1-1; clone size: many
CDR3 protein: CASSIAGGRTDTQYF; CDR3 DNA: TGTGCCAGTAGTATTGCAGGGGGGCGGACAGATACGCAGTATTTT; CDR3 length: 15; V gene: TRBV19; D gene: -; J gene: TRBJ2-3; clone size: many
CDR3 protein: CASSLAQGLEQYF; CDR3 DNA: TGTGCCAGCAGCTTAGCCCAGGGGCTCGAGCAGTACTTC; CDR3 length: 13; V gene: TRBV7-9; D gene: -; J gene: TRBJ2-7; clone size: once
CDR3 protein: CASRGEYGTSGNTDTQYF; CDR3 DNA: TGTGCCAGCAGGGGGGAGTACGGGACTAGCGGAAACACAGATACGCAGTATTTT; CDR3 length: 18; V gene: TRBV13; D gene: TRBD2; J gene: TRBJ2-3; clone size: many
CDR3 protein: CASSRSALPYEQYF; CDR3 DNA: TGTGCCAGCAGCCGTTCCGCCCTACCCTACGAGCAGTACTTC; CDR3 length: 14; V gene: TRBV7-8; D gene: -; J gene: TRBJ2-7; clone size: many